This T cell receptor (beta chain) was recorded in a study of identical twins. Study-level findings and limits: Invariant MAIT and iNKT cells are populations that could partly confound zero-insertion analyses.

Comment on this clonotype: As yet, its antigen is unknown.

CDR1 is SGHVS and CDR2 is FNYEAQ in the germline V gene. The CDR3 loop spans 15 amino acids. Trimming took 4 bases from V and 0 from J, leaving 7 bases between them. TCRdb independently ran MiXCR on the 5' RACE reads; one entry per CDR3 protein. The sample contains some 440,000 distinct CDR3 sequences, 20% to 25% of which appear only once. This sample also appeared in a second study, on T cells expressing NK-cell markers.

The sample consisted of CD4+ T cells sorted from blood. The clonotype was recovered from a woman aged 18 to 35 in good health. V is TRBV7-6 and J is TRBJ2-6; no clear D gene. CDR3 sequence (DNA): TGTGCCAGCAGCTCCCAGCTCTCTGGGGCCAACGTCCTGACTTTC. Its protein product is CASSSQLSGANVLTF.